This T cell receptor beta chain is from a study of T cell repertoires in cytomegalovirus infection. Study-level background: Indicated by public TCR beta signatures were CMV infection and matching HLA type. Study-wide results and caveats: CMV carriers having the relevant HLA were flagged by cumulative public TCR beta family frequency.

V gave up 3 bases and J gave up 4 bases, with 15 bases separating them. This CDR3 has 16 residues. Germline lookup yields CDR1 MGHRA and CDR2 YSYEKL. TCRdb analysed the reads with MiXCR anew, one entry per CDR3 protein. The table has around 330,000 distinct CDR3 sequences, roughly 17% seen once; the top ten hold around 12%. Comment on this clonotype: Antigen specificity is unknown.

This TCR derives from a human donor in good health (CMV status not recorded). Some clones in this sample may be carry-over from other donors' samples. The chain links TRBV4-1 to TRBJ1-4; possible D gene TRBD1, 5 bases. The sample comprised PBMCs. The CDR3: CASSQSRGVDNEKLFF. The CDR3 nucleotides are TGCGCCAGCAGCCAGAGTCGGGGGGTAGATAATGAAAAACTGTTTTTT.